The 30 T cell receptor beta chains below all came from one sample that was sequenced in a study of T cell changes during pregnancy in multiple sclerosis. Profiling relied on immunoSEQ multiplex PCR, and the TCRdb table lists in-frame clones only, not all of them. The sample includes 90,000 or so clones, roughly nine tenths of them seen just once. The sequenced sample was PBMCs, obtained in the first trimester of pregnancy. These TCRs come from a female donor in good health, serving as a control in a pregnancy study. Some clones in this sample may be carry-over from other donors' samples.

The chain recombines TRBV28 with TRBJ2-1, with 10 bases that match TRBD2. The ends lost 5 bases at V and 4 bases at J; junction bases unmatched: 5. This CDR3 contains 15 residues. CDR1 MDHEN and CDR2 SYDVKM come from the germline V gene. The CDR3 spells CASSPSGRAYNEQFF. The CDR3 region has the DNA TGTGCCAGCAGTCCCAGCGGGAGGGCTTACAATGAGCAGTTCTTC. The whole variable domain, remainder taken from reference TRBV28 and TRBJ2-1, is DVKVTQSSRYLVKRTGEKVFLECVQDMDHENMFWYRQDPGLGLRLIYFSYDVKMKEKGDIPEGYSVSREKKERFSLILESASTNQTSMYLCASSPSGRAYNEQFFGPGTRLTVL.

The chain couples TRBV2 to TRBJ1-1; D call uncertain. The germline V and J ends were trimmed by 5 bases and 4 bases, with 11 bases remaining between them. Germline CDR1 is SNHLY and CDR2 is FYNNEI. This CDR3 has 13 residues. CDR3 nucleotide sequence: TGTGCCAGCAGTTTAGCAGGACTCACTGAAGCTTTCTTT. Amino acids: CASSLAGLTEAFF.

The rearrangement joins TRBV5-1 to TRBJ2-3; D may be TRBD2 (5 bases). Germline lookup yields CDR1 SGHRS and CDR2 YFSETQ. There are 13 residues in the CDR3. The V end lost 0 bases, the J end lost 6 bases, and 8 bases lay between the germline ends. The CDR3 loop is CASSLVGGDTQYF. The CDR3 DNA sequence: TGCGCCAGCAGCTTGGTGGGCGGGGATACGCAGTATTTT.

This chain joins TRBV7-8 and TRBJ1-5, with 8 positions matching TRBD1. Trimming took 1 base from V and 4 from J; bases not matched to a gene: 3. This CDR3 has 15 residues. Germline V CDR1 and CDR2: SGHVS, FQNEAQ. CDR3 sequence reads: CASSLGGQANQPQHF. DNA of the CDR3: TGTGCCAGCAGCTTAGGGGGACAGGCAAATCAGCCCCAGCATTTT.

The chain has TRBV6-1 and TRBJ2-5, with 7 bases matching TRBD1. The V and J ends lost 7 bases and 7 bases, in that order; junction bases with no gene match: 9. Germline loops: CDR1 MNHNS, CDR2 SASEGT. CDR3 length: 13 residues. CDR3 bases: TGTGCCAGCACCCTGACAGGGCTGGGGACCCAGTACTTC. It codes for CASTLTGLGTQYF.

This rearrangement joins TRBV6-5 to TRBJ1-1, with 7 bases identical to TRBD1. The CDR3 spans 14 residues. The germline V gene has CDR1 MNHEY and CDR2 SVGAGI. The ends lost 6 bases at V and 1 base at J; junction bases unmatched: 5. The CDR3 spells CASRLGTANTEAFF. The CDR3 DNA follows: TGTGCCAGCAGGCTCGGGACAGCGAACACTGAAGCTTTCTTT.

The gene calls are TRBV7-2 and TRBJ2-1; no clear D gene. The CDR3 spans 12 residues. In germline, CDR1 is SGHTA, CDR2 FQGNSA. V lost 5 bases and J lost 3, with 5 bases in between. The CDR3 bases are TGTGCCAGCAGCCGTAACTACAATGAGCAGTTCTTC. The encoded protein is CASSRNYNEQFF.

This clone has more than one count but fewer than ten. The chain combines TRBV6-4 with TRBJ2-1, with a possible D match to TRBD2 (5 bases). Germline-derived CDR1 and CDR2 are MRHNA and SNTAGT. This CDR3 has 13 residues. V was pared by 0 bases and J by 5 bases, with 5 bases between. CDR3: CASSDSTNNEQFF. The CDR3 DNA is TGTGCCAGCAGTGACTCGACTAACAATGAGCAGTTCTTC.

Only one count was recorded for this clone. CDR3 in amino acids: CASSIAASIGTDTQYF. The CDR3 coding sequence is TGTGCCAGTAGTATAGCGGCTAGCATCGGCACAGATACGCAGTATTTT. The rearrangement uses TRBV19 and TRBJ2-3; a possible D gene is TRBD2 (5 bases). This CDR3 comprises 16 residues. From germline, CDR1 is LNHDA and CDR2 SQIVND (reference sequence). V was shortened by 1 base and J by 1 base, with 12 bases between the two germline ends.

V usage is TRBV19 and J usage is TRBJ2-5; TRBD1 aligns across 9 bases. V was pared by 5 bases and J by 2 bases, with 6 bases of the junction left unmatched. The CDR3 has 15 residues. Germline-derived CDR1 and CDR2 are LNHDA and SQIVND (reference sequence). The CDR3 DNA follows: TGTGCCAGTAGTCCAGGGGGACAGGGACAAGAGACCCAGTACTTC. Translated: CASSPGGQGQETQYF.

About this clone itself: Its ends do not fully match the called genes, so a read error is possible. This chain joins TRBV7-2 and TRBJ1-2; 8 nucleotides align to TRBD1. The CDR3 consists of 15 residues. Germline V gives CDR1 SGHTA, CDR2 FQGNSA. Here the CDR3 reads CASGLALAGGGGYTF. The CDR3 nucleotides read TGTGCCAGCGGCTTAGCGCTGGCAGGGGGCGGTGGCTACACCTTC.

The chain links TRBV7-7 to TRBJ2-1, with TRBD1 matching over 9 bases. Germline trimming cut 4 bases from V and 4 bases from J; bases unmatched to any gene: 2. CDR1 and CDR2 (germline): SSHAT, FNYEAQ (reference sequence). The CDR3 is 14 amino acids. CDR3 region: CASSSGQGYNEQFF. CDR3 coding DNA: TGTGCCAGCAGCTCGGGACAGGGATACAATGAGCAGTTCTTC.

This clone was found a few times. V is TRBV6-4 and J is TRBJ2-1, with 9 nucleotides matching TRBD2. The germline CDR1 and CDR2 sequences are MRHNA and SNTAGT. The V and J ends lost 2 bases and 7 bases, in that order; junction bases with no gene match: 6. This CDR3 contains 15 residues. The CDR3 DNA reads TGTGCCAGCAGTGACGGGCGGGGGGGCGTGAATGAGCAGTTCTTC. Protein: CASSDGRGGVNEQFF.

The chain recombines TRBV19 with TRBJ1-2; 8 positions agree with TRBD1. The germline V gene has CDR1 LNHDA and CDR2 SQIVND (reference sequence). The V gene end was trimmed by 2 bases and the J gene end by 4 bases; junction bases not matched to a gene: 6. The CDR3 loop spans 15 amino acids. The CDR3 bases are TGTGCCAGTAGTATAAGGAGGACAGGGATCTATGGCTACACCTTC. It specifies CASSIRRTGIYGYTF. The complete variable domain, with remaining parts taken from reference TRBV19 and TRBJ1-2, reads DGGITQSPKYLFRKEGQNVTLSCEQNLNHDAMYWYRQDPGQGLRLIYYSQIVNDFQKGDIAEGYSVSREKKESFPLTVTSAQKNPTAFYLCASSIRRTGIYGYTFGSGTRLTVV.

The chain joins TRBV18 to TRBJ1-1; 7 nucleotides line up with TRBD1. The CDR3 totals 18 residues. The V segment lost 3 bases and the J segment 0 bases; nucleotides outside the gene matches: 13. Germline V gene data show CDR1 as KGHSH and CDR2 as LQKENI. The DNA of the CDR3 is TGTGCCAGCTCACCCCCACCGGGACAGCCCTTCATGAACACTGAAGCTTTCTTT. Translated, it gives CASSPPPGQPFMNTEAFF.

The J gene is TRBJ1-1, the V gene TRBV4-1, with TRBD1 matching over 7 bases. The V gene's germline CDR1 is MGHRA and CDR2 YSYEKL. There are 17 residues in the CDR3. V shed 4 bases and J 0 bases; nucleotides not matched to a gene: 11. The CDR3 DNA sequence: TGCGCCAGCAGCCGGGCACCGACAGGGAATATGAACACTGAAGCTTTCTTT. The encoded protein is CASSRAPTGNMNTEAFF.

V is TRBV29-1 and J is TRBJ2-1; possible D gene TRBD1, 6 bases. CDR1 and CDR2 from the germline V gene are SQVTM and ANQGSEA. V was trimmed by 6 bases and J by 4 bases, leaving 16 bases between them. This CDR3 is built from 14 residues. The CDR3 DNA reads TGCAGCGTGGGCCCGACCGGACAGTACAATGAGCAGTTCTTC. It specifies CSVGPTGQYNEQFF.

The rearrangement joins TRBV6-6 to TRBJ2-5; 7 bases line up with TRBD1. The CDR3 is 15 residues long. V lost 1 base and J lost 4; bases outside the gene matches: 6. Germline V gives CDR1 MNHNY, CDR2 SVGAGI (reference sequence). The CDR3 region has the DNA TGTGCCAGCAGTTACTTTGACAGGGTCCTAGAGACCCAGTACTTC. Translation: CASSYFDRVLETQYF.

The rearrangement joins TRBV18 to TRBJ2-7, with 7 positions matching TRBD1. Per germline, CDR1 KGHSH and CDR2 LQKENI. The V gene end was trimmed by 3 bases and the J gene end by 3 bases; junction bases not matched to a gene: 8. The CDR3 loop spans 15 amino acids. This chain's CDR3 is CASSPAPGQSYEQYF. The CDR3 DNA reads as TGTGCCAGCTCACCCGCACCGGGACAGAGCTACGAGCAGTACTTC.

The V call is TRBV29-1, the J call TRBJ2-1; TRBD2 agrees at 14 bases. Per the germline V gene, CDR1 is SQVTM and CDR2 is ANQGSEA. J lost 3 bases, V lost 5 bases, and 6 bases had no gene match. This CDR3 has 16 residues. The CDR3: CSVWTSGGRLYNEQFF. For the CDR3, the DNA is TGCAGCGTTTGGACTAGCGGGGGGAGACTCTACAATGAGCAGTTCTTC.

The chain uses TRBV5-5 and TRBJ1-2; D remains ambiguous. The CDR3 has 14 residues. Germline assignment: CDR1 SGHKS and CDR2 YYEKEE (reference sequence). Trimming cost V 2 bases and J 0 bases, with 8 bases left between them. CDR3 coding DNA: TGTGCCAGCAGCTTACTCACGACTAACTATGGCTACACCTTC. This sequence encodes CASSLLTTNYGYTF.

V and J are TRBV7-2 and TRBJ1-5; D may be TRBD1 (5 bases). The CDR3 is made up of 13 amino acids. Trimming shortened V by 3 bases and J by 3 bases, and 6 bases separated the two germline ends. The germline V gene has CDR1 SGHTA and CDR2 FQGNSA. The CDR3 region has the DNA TGTGCCAGCAGCTTTGGGGCCAATCAGCCCCAGCATTTT. This gives the protein CASSFGANQPQHF.

The rearrangement uses TRBV7-3 and TRBJ2-1; perhaps TRBD2 as D (5 bases). Germline loops: CDR1 SGHTA, CDR2 FQGTGA. Trimming removed 2 bases from V and 2 bases from J, with 10 bases in between. The CDR3 has 15 residues. CDR3 DNA: TGTGCCAGCAGCTTAGGGTCCGGGACCTACAATGAGCAGTTCTTC. It specifies CASSLGSGTYNEQFF.

This clone was seen a handful of times. The chain uses TRBV19 and TRBJ1-5, with D possibly being TRBD1 (5 bases). V was shortened by 5 bases and J by 1 base, with 18 bases between the two germline ends. The CDR3 has 17 residues. CDR1 and CDR2 from the germline V gene are LNHDA and SQIVND (reference sequence). The CDR3 is CASSDPGRGGSNQPQHF. In DNA, the CDR3 is TGTGCCAGTAGTGATCCGGGACGGGGGGGAAGCAATCAGCCCCAGCATTTT. Full variable domain (remainder filled in from reference TRBV19 and TRBJ1-5): DGGITQSPKYLFRKEGQNVTLSCEQNLNHDAMYWYRQDPGQGLRLIYYSQIVNDFQKGDIAEGYSVSREKKESFPLTVTSAQKNPTAFYLCASSDPGRGGSNQPQHFGDGTRLSIL.

The chain uses TRBV11-1 and TRBJ2-5; TRBD2 matches at 9 bases. The CDR3 extends over 17 amino acids. V lost 3 bases to trimming and J lost 3 bases; unmatched junction nucleotides: 11. CDR1 and CDR2 (germline): SGHAT, FQDESV (reference sequence). DNA for the CDR3: TGTGCCAGCAGCTTCCCGAGACCTATAGCGGGAGAAGAGACCCAGTACTTC. Protein sequence: CASSFPRPIAGEETQYF.

The rearrangement links TRBV28 to TRBJ1-2; TRBD1 matches 7 bases. V trimming: 5 bases; J trimming: 4 bases; junction bases outside the gene matches: 7. In germline, CDR1 is MDHEN, CDR2 SYDVKM. The CDR3 has 14 amino acids. The DNA for the CDR3 is TGTGCCAGCAGTGACCCAGGACAGGTCTATGGCTACACCTTC. This gives the protein CASSDPGQVYGYTF.

The V call is TRBV7-3, the J call TRBJ2-3, with 10 bases matching TRBD2. The ends lost 4 bases at V and 8 bases at J; junction bases unmatched: 12. The CDR3 is 16 residues long. Germline V gene sequence: CDR1 SGHTA, CDR2 FQGTGA. The CDR3 DNA follows: TGTGCCAGCAGCTCTGGGGTAGCGGGAGGCGGGGGTACGCAGTATTTT. As protein: CASSSGVAGGGGTQYF.

The chain links TRBV7-2 to TRBJ1-2, with D unclear. Per germline, CDR1 SGHTA and CDR2 FQGNSA. This CDR3 comprises 15 residues. V lost 0 bases, J lost 3 bases, and 11 bases lay in between. For the CDR3, the DNA is TGTGCCAGCAGCTTAGCGCGGGCACCAGACTATGGCTACACCTTC. Translating gives CASSLARAPDYGYTF.

This chain links TRBV30 with TRBJ2-1; 9 nucleotides line up with TRBD1. With 2 bases clipped from V and 5 bases from J, the junction kept 4 bases outside the gene matches. The length of the CDR3 is 14 residues. CDR1 and CDR2 from the germline V gene are GTSNPN and SVGIG (reference sequence). The CDR3 loop reads CAWSYWDRDNEQFF. For the CDR3, the DNA is TGTGCCTGGAGTTATTGGGACAGGGACAATGAGCAGTTCTTC. Full variable domain (missing parts from reference TRBV30 and TRBJ2-1): SQTIHQWPATLVQPVGSPLSLECTVEGTSNPNLYWYRQAAGRGLQLLFYSVGIGQISSEVPQNLSASRPQDRQFILSSKKLLLSDSGFYLCAWSYWDRDNEQFFGPGTRLTVL.

The chain uses TRBV30 and TRBJ1-5, with 7 bases matching TRBD1. Germline trimming cut 4 bases from V and 4 bases from J; bases unmatched to any gene: 4. CDR3 length: 13 residues. The germline V gene has CDR1 GTSNPN and CDR2 SVGIG (reference sequence). CDR3 nucleotide sequence: TGTGCCTGGAACCCAGGGGGAAATCAGCCCCAGCATTTT. Encoded protein: CAWNPGGNQPQHF.